Sequencing of this T cell receptor beta chain was carried out in a study of immune evolution from preneoplasia to lung adenocarcinoma. Profiling relied on immunoSEQ multiplex PCR, and the TCRdb table lists in-frame clones only, not all of them. In the table there are roughly 4,200 clones, around 79% of which are singletons. V gave up 5 bases and J gave up 3 bases, with 11 bases separating them. CDR1 is SGHRS and CDR2 is YFSETQ in the germline V gene. The CDR3 has 13 residues. The sequence derives from a person aged 35 to 60 with lung adenocarcinoma. Some clones in this sample may be carry-over from other donors' samples. The chain has TRBV5-1 and TRBJ1-1; D is unclear. Sequencing was done on a sample of FFPE invasive lung adenocarcinoma tissue. This chain's CDR3 is CASSLARYTEAFF. CDR3 in DNA: TGCGCCAGCAGTTTAGCACGGTACACTGAAGCTTTCTTT.